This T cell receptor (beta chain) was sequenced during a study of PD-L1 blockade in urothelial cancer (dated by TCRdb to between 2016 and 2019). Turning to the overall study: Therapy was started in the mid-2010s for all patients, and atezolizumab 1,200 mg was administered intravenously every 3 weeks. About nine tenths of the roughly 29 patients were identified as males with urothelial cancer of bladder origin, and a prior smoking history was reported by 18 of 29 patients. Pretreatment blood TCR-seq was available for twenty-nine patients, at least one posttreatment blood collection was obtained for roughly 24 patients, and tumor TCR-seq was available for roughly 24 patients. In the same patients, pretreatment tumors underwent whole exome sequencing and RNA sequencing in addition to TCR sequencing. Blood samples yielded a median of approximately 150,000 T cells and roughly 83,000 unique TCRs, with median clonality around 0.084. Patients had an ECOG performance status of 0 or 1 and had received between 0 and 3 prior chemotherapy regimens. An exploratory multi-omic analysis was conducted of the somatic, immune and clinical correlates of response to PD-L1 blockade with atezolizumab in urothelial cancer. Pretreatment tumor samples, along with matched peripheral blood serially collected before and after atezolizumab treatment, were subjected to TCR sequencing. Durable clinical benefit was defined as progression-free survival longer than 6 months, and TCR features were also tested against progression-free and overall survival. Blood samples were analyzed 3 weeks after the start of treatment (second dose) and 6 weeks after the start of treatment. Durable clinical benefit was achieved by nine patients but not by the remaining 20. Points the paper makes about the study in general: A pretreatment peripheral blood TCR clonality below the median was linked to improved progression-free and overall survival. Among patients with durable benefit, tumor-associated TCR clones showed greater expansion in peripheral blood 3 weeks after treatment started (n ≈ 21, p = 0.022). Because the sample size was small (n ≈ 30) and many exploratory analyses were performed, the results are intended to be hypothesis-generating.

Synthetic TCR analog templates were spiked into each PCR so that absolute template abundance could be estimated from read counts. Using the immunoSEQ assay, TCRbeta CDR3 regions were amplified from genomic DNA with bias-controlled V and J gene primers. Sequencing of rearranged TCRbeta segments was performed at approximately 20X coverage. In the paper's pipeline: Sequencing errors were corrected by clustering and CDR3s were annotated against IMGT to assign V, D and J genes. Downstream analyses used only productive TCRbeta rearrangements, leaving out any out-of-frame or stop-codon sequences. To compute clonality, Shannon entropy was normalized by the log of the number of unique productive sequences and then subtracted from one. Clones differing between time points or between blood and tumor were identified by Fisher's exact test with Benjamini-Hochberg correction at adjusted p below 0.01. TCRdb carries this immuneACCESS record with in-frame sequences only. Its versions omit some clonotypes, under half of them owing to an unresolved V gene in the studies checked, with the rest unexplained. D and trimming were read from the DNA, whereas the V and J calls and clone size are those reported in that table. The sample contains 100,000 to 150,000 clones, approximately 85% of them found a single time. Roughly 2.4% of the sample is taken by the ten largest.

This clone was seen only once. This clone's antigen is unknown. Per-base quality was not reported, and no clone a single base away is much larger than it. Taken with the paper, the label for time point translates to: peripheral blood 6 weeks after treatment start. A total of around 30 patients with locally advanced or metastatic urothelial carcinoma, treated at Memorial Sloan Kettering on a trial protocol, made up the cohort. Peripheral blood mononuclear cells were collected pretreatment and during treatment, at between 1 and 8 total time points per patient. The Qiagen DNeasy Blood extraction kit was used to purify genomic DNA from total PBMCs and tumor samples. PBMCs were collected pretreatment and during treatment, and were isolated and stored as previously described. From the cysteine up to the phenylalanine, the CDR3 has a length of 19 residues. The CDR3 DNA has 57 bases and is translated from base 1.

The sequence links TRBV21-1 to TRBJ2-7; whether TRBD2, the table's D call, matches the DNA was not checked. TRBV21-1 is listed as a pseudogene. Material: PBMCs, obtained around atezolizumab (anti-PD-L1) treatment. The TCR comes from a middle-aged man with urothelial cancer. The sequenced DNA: TGTGCCAGCAGCAAAGAGGCAGGGATTAAACTAGCGGGAGACTACGAGCAGTACTTC. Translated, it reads CASSKEAGIKLAGDYEQYF.